This is a list of T cell receptor beta chains from one sample in a study of blood T cells in healthy people across ages. From the 5' RACE reads, TCRdb called clonotypes with MiXCR, one entry per CDR3 protein. The data contain approximately 1,100,000 distinct CDR3 sequences, roughly 45% of them singletons. The specimen was blood. Receptors were obtained from a woman between 55 and 75 years old in good health. CDR3s include the opening cysteine and the closing phenylalanine or tryptophan. The order of the fields is D gene, V gene, clone size, J gene, CDR3 DNA, CDR3 protein. D genes are given only for firm matches. Size is stated for part of the rows, as once, few or many counts, or as a class when the clone is expanded.

d_gene: NA
v_gene: TRBV15
abundance: NA
j_gene: TRBJ1-1
CDR3nt: TGTACCACCAGCCCCGGGGCTGGGGATGAAGCTTTCTTT
CDR3aa: CTTSPGAGDEAFF

d_gene: NA
v_gene: TRBV12-3/TRBV12-4
abundance: NA
j_gene: TRBJ2-6
CDR3nt: TGTGCCAGCCACGGATTGGGGCGGGCTGGGGCCAACGTCCTGACTTTC
CDR3aa: CASHGLGRAGANVLTF

d_gene: NA
v_gene: TRBV18
abundance: once
j_gene: TRBJ2-7
CDR3nt: TGTGCCAGCTCACCACCGGGGTTCGGCGAGCAGTACTTC
CDR3aa: CASSPPGFGEQYF

d_gene: TRBD1
v_gene: TRBV25-1
abundance: NA
j_gene: TRBJ2-3
CDR3nt: TGTGCCAGCAGTGAGGACAGGCGCACAGATACGCAGTATTTT
CDR3aa: CASSEDRRTDTQYF

d_gene: NA
v_gene: TRBV6-5
abundance: NA
j_gene: TRBJ2-6
CDR3nt: TGTGCCGGCCCATCGGGGGCCAACGTCCTGACTTTC
CDR3aa: CAGPSGANVLTF

d_gene: TRBD1
v_gene: TRBV7-8
abundance: NA
j_gene: TRBJ2-7
CDR3nt: TGTGCCAGCAGCTTAGCGAGGACAGGGGACCCCTACGAGCAGTACTTC
CDR3aa: CASSLARTGDPYEQYF

d_gene: NA
v_gene: TRBV20-1
abundance: once
j_gene: TRBJ2-3
CDR3nt: TGCAGTGTACCCGACCAAATGCGCACAGATACGCAGTATTTT
CDR3aa: CSVPDQMRTDTQYF

d_gene: TRBD1
v_gene: TRBV20-1
abundance: few
j_gene: TRBJ2-5
CDR3nt: TGCAGTGCTAGGGATTTTAAAGGGACAGGGTTTGAGACCCAGTACTTC
CDR3aa: CSARDFKGTGFETQYF

d_gene: TRBD1
v_gene: TRBV20-1
abundance: NA
j_gene: TRBJ1-5
CDR3nt: TGCAGTGCTAGAGGGACAGGTCCCCCCCAGCATTTT
CDR3aa: CSARGTGPPQHF

d_gene: NA
v_gene: TRBV29-1
abundance: NA
j_gene: TRBJ2-7
CDR3nt: TGCAGCGTCGAAGACAGCGGACCTTACAATGAGCAGTACTTC
CDR3aa: CSVEDSGPYNEQYF

d_gene: NA
v_gene: TRBV6-6
abundance: NA
j_gene: TRBJ2-7
CDR3nt: TGTGCCACCGAAATGTCGAACTCCGGATACGAGCAGTACTTC
CDR3aa: CATEMSNSGYEQYF

d_gene: TRBD2
v_gene: TRBV27
abundance: few
j_gene: TRBJ2-1
CDR3nt: TGTGCCAGCAGCTTAGCGGGAGGACCCATTGGTGAGCAGTTCTTC
CDR3aa: CASSLAGGPIGEQFF

d_gene: NA
v_gene: TRBV29-1
abundance: NA
j_gene: TRBJ1-4
CDR3nt: TGCAGTCCGAGGGGAGGAAAGGTTCCAAATGAAAAACTGTTTTTT
CDR3aa: CSPRGGKVPNEKLFF

d_gene: NA
v_gene: TRBV27
abundance: few
j_gene: TRBJ1-4
CDR3nt: TGTGCCAGCAGTTTGGGGGACACCAATGAAAAACTGTTTTTT
CDR3aa: CASSLGDTNEKLFF

d_gene: NA
v_gene: TRBV20-1
abundance: NA
j_gene: TRBJ2-3
CDR3nt: TGCAGTGCTGCGGTAAATACGCAGTATTTT
CDR3aa: CSAAVNTQYF

d_gene: TRBD1
v_gene: TRBV7-3
abundance: NA
j_gene: TRBJ2-7
CDR3nt: TGTGCCAGCAGCTTGGGGACAGGGAGGTACAATGAGCAGTACTTC
CDR3aa: CASSLGTGRYNEQYF

d_gene: TRBD2
v_gene: TRBV6-5
abundance: NA
j_gene: TRBJ2-1
CDR3nt: TGTACCAGCAGTTACGGGACTAGCGGGAGGGCCTTTGGCTCCTACAATGAGCAGTTCTTC
CDR3aa: CTSSYGTSGRAFGSYNEQFF

d_gene: TRBD2
v_gene: TRBV11-2
abundance: few
j_gene: TRBJ2-7
CDR3nt: TGTGCCAGCAGCTTAGAAATTAGCGGGAGCCACGAGCAGTACTTC
CDR3aa: CASSLEISGSHEQYF

d_gene: NA
v_gene: TRBV6-1
abundance: NA
j_gene: TRBJ1-2
CDR3nt: TGTGCCAGCACCCCCCGGGGCCTAGGTTATGGCTACACCTTC
CDR3aa: CASTPRGLGYGYTF

d_gene: NA
v_gene: TRBV14
abundance: NA
j_gene: TRBJ2-1
CDR3nt: TGTGCCAGCAGCCAAGGCCCAAGGGAGGAGCAGTTCTTC
CDR3aa: CASSQGPREEQFF

d_gene: NA
v_gene: TRBV5-1
abundance: once
j_gene: TRBJ2-5
CDR3nt: TGCGCCAGCAGCTTGGACCAGGGCTTCCAAGAGACCCAGTACTTC
CDR3aa: CASSLDQGFQETQYF

d_gene: TRBD1
v_gene: TRBV6-5
abundance: NA
j_gene: TRBJ1-1
CDR3nt: TGTGCCAGCCACCCGGGACAGGGATTCTCTGAAGCTTTCTTT
CDR3aa: CASHPGQGFSEAFF

d_gene: NA
v_gene: TRBV2
abundance: few
j_gene: TRBJ1-1
CDR3nt: TGTGCCAGCAGTGAAGAATTTCGTAACACTGAAGCTTTCTTT
CDR3aa: CASSEEFRNTEAFF

d_gene: NA
v_gene: TRBV24-1
abundance: NA
j_gene: TRBJ2-6
CDR3nt: TGTGCCACCAGTAGGCCTGGGGCCAACGTCCTGACTTTC
CDR3aa: CATSRPGANVLTF

d_gene: NA
v_gene: TRBV10-1
abundance: NA
j_gene: TRBJ2-3
CDR3nt: TGCGCCAGCAGTGATGAACAGGACACAGATACGCAGTATTTT
CDR3aa: CASSDEQDTDTQYF

d_gene: NA
v_gene: TRBV3-1
abundance: NA
j_gene: TRBJ1-5
CDR3nt: TGTGCCAGCAGCCTAGTGGGGGTTCAGCCCCAGCATTTT
CDR3aa: CASSLVGVQPQHF

d_gene: NA
v_gene: TRBV14
abundance: NA
j_gene: TRBJ1-1
CDR3nt: TGTGCCAGCAGCCTACTCTCTCAGGGTGACACTGAAGCTTTCTTT
CDR3aa: CASSLLSQGDTEAFF

d_gene: TRBD1
v_gene: TRBV20-1
abundance: NA
j_gene: TRBJ2-7
CDR3nt: TGCAGTGCTAGGACAGGGACGGGCTACGAGCAGTACTTC
CDR3aa: CSARTGTGYEQYF

d_gene: NA
v_gene: TRBV12-3/TRBV12-4
abundance: NA
j_gene: TRBJ2-2
CDR3nt: TGTGCCAGCAGTGGGGAAGGGCGGTGGGAGCTGTTTTTT
CDR3aa: CASSGEGRWELFF

d_gene: NA
v_gene: TRBV20-1
abundance: NA
j_gene: TRBJ2-7
CDR3nt: TGCAGTGCTAGAGAGGTCAGGACGTACGAGCAGTACTTC
CDR3aa: CSAREVRTYEQYF

d_gene: NA
v_gene: TRBV27
abundance: NA
j_gene: TRBJ2-7
CDR3nt: TGTGCCAGCAGTTTATTTGGGGTAAGGCGGAACTTACCCTACGAGCAGTACTTC
CDR3aa: CASSLFGVRRNLPYEQYF